The source of this TCR beta chain is a study of T-cell memory formation after mild COVID-19. Study as a whole: TCR clusters were mostly donor specific. Study-wide findings and caveats: SARS-CoV-2 specificity was not confirmed for second-wave clones peaking on day 37. The pre-infection memory compartment contained some responding clones, suggesting cross-reactive memory joined. Clones contracting over day 15 to 85 were CD4/CD8 balanced, with later expanders leaning CD4+.

This CDR3 spans 13 amino acids. Trimming took off 10 bases at V and 9 bases at J, with 19 bases between the two ends. TCRdb re-called the 5' RACE reads through MiXCR, storing one row per CDR3 protein. The table has a few hundred thousand distinct CDR3 sequences, about 16% seen once. This clonotype was picked up many times. Antigen specificity is unknown. The source material was PBMCs or a T cell subset sorted from them (not recorded which). V and J are TRBV12-3 or TRBV12-4 and TRBJ1-5; D perhaps matches TRBD1 (5 bases). This sequence originates from a man in his late teens or twenties who had mild COVID-19 (a few samples of this study predate the infection). Cell type and time point are not known. The CDR3 sequence: CATQAGRFGPQHF. Written as DNA, the CDR3 is TGTGCCACCCAGGCGGGGCGGTTCGGGCCCCAGCATTTT.